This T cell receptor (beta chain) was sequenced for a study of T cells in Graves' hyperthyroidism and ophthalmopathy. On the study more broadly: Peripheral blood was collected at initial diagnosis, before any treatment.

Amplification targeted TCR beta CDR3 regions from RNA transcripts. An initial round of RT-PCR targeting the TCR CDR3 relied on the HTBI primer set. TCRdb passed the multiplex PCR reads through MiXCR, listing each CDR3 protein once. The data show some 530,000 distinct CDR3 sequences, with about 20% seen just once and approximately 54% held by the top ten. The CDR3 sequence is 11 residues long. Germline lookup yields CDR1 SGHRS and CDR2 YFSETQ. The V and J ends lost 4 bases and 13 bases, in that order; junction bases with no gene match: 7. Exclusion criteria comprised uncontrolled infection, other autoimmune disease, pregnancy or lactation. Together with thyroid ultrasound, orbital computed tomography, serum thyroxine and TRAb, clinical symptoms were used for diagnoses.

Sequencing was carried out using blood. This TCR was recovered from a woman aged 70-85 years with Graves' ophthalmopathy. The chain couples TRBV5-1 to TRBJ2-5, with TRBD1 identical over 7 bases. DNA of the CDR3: TGCGCCAGCAGCCCGGGACAGTTTTGGTACTTC. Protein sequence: CASSPGQFWYF.